This TCR beta chain was recorded in a study of CD8 T cells in ankylosing spondylitis. TCR beta libraries were made by quantitative 5'-RACE with molecular barcodes. One entry per CDR3 protein, called by TCRdb with MiXCR from the 5' RACE reads. This table holds roughly 130,000 distinct CDR3 sequences, around 13% found once. Findings of the study overall: In ankylosing spondylitis patients, matched synovial fluid reportedly showed significant enrichment of disease-linked clones. Characteristic of ankylosing spondylitis blood, it appeared, was a TCR beta motif comprising several highly homologous variants.

A note on this clonotype: What it binds is unknown.

Between the trimmed V and J ends, which lost 5 bases and 7 bases, there was a span of 12 bases. The CDR3 length is 12 residues. The chain employs TRBV12-3 or TRBV12-4 and TRBJ2-7; a possible D gene is TRBD2 (5 bases). Sequenced input: blood, either unsorted or a sorted T cell fraction (not recorded which). The source of this sequence is a female donor with ankylosing spondylitis or in good health (not recorded which). The CDR3: CASSSGGMEQYF. For the CDR3, the DNA is TGTGCCAGCAGTAGCGGCGGAATGGAGCAGTACTTC.